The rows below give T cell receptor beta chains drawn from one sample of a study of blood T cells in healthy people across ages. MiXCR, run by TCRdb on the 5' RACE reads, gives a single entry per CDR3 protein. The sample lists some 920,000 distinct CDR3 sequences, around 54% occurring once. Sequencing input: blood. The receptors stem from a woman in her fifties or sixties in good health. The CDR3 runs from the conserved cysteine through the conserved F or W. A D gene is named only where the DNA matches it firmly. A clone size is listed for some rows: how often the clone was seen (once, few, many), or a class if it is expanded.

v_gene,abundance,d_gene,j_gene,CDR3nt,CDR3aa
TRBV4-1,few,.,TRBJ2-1,TGCGCCAGCAGCCAAGCGAGACTAACGTCGGACAATGAGCAGTTCTTC,CASSQARLTSDNEQFF
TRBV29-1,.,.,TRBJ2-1,TGCAGCGTTGAGGGACTGTCAAATGAGCAGTTCTTC,CSVEGLSNEQFF
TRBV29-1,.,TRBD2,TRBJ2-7,TGCAGCGCAAATACCGGGACTAGTGCCTACGAGCAGTACTTC,CSANTGTSAYEQYF
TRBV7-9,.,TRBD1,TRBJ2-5,TGTGCCAGCAGCTTTTTTGGGACAGACCAAGAGACCCAGTACTTC,CASSFFGTDQETQYF
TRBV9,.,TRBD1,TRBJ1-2,TGTGCCAGCAGCACCCCTTCCGGGACAGCTCACTATGGCTACACCTTC,CASSTPSGTAHYGYTF
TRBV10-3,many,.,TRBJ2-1,TGTGCCATCAGTGAGTCTTCGGGGCGTATCGATGAGCAGTTCTTC,CAISESSGRIDEQFF
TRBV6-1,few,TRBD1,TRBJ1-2,TGTGCCAGCTACGACAGGGGGGTTAACTATGGCTACACCTTC,CASYDRGVNYGYTF
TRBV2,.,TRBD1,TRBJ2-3,TGTGCCACTCTGGGACAGGCGGTGGCAGATACGCAGTATTTT,CATLGQAVADTQYF
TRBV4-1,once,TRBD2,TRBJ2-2,TGCGCCAGCAGCCAAGTTACTAGCGGGGCCGGGGAGCTGTTTTTT,CASSQVTSGAGELFF
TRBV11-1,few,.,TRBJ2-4,TGTGCCAGCAGCTCGGGTCCGGGTAATCAGTACTTC,CASSSGPGNQYF
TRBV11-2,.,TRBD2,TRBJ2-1,TGTGCCAGCAGACCTAGCGGGCGGAGCTCCTACAATGAGCAGTTCTTC,CASRPSGRSSYNEQFF
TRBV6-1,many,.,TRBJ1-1,TGTGCCAGCAGTCGTGAGGGCACTGAAGCTTTCTTT,CASSREGTEAFF
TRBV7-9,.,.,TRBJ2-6,TGTGCCAGCAGCTCCGCAGGGTTCCCCTCTGGGGCCAACGTCCTGACTTTC,CASSSAGFPSGANVLTF
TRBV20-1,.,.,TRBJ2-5,TGCAGTGCTAGATTGGGGGCGGAGACCCAGTACTTC,CSARLGAETQYF
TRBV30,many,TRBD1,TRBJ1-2,TGTGCCTGGAGTACGCCGGGACAGCTCTATGGCTACACCTTC,CAWSTPGQLYGYTF
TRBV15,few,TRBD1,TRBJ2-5,TGTGCCACCGCAGGGGGAGTGGAGACCCAGTACTTC,CATAGGVETQYF
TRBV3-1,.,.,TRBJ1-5,TGTGCCAGCAGCCAAGATGCAGGGCGAGGTCAGCCCCAGCATTTT,CASSQDAGRGQPQHF